The source of this TCR beta chain is a study of molecular identifiers for immune sequencing clone quantification (dated by TCRdb to 2016 to 2018). The study in broad terms: For a replicate experiment, RNA from approximately 20,000 or 100,000 naive CD8 T cells was divided into five aliquots, and four of the five aliquots were sequenced. This methods study used CD8 T cells to benchmark TCR RNA copy counting and molecular-identifier clustering-based TCR repertoire sequencing (MIDCIRS). Points the paper makes about the study in general: When barcode sub-clustering was not used, chimeric consensus sequences inflated TCR diversity, with chimeras reaching as high as 47%. Clones above 20 RNA copies held over 99% of molecules in CMV-specific effector cells but under 1% in naive cells. Identical TCR molecules sharing a barcode could cause highly expanded clone sizes to be underestimated. A single cell's worth of spiked-in Jurkat TCR RNA was reported detectable even among around 970,000 naive CD8 T cells. The naive libraries included spiked-in Jurkat TCR RNA (around 10 copies' worth), and this RNA is not part of the donor repertoire. Modeling indicated about 3 TCR RNA copies recovered per cell, compared with 7.5 to 10 by digital PCR, which implies a capture efficiency of about 27%.

This clonotype came up many times. Its antigen is still unknown. Within one base of it there is no much larger clone, and no base qualities were kept. Library creation used PCR. The listed sequencing device is Illumina HiSeq 4000. Bulk TCR libraries were prepared as previously described, using TCR primers listed in Table S5. The Qiagen AllPrep DNA/RNA kit was used to purify total RNA. Before analysis, reads from multiple sequencing runs of one library were combined. Regarding the original processing steps: Reads were retained only if an exact TCR constant sequence was present, and the retained reads were trimmed to 150 nt and grouped according to their 12-nt molecular barcodes. Reads in each barcode group were sub-clustered using a 15% Levenshtein threshold, and a quality-weighted consensus sequence was built for each RNA molecule. Non-functional sequences were filtered out, along with any lower-count sequence sitting one edit away from another sequence. Barcode sub-clusters with fewer than 20% of the maximum read count were removed, based on fitting two negative binomial distributions. TCRdb reanalyzed the raw reads on its own, using fastp at Q25 for trimming and MiXCR for clone calling, and kept in-frame beta chains. Each record represents a unique CDR3 protein, reported with the most common genes and DNA among its rows. Clone size and V and J calls follow TCRdb, not the original study. Counted in this sample were about 510,000 distinct CDR3 sequences; roughly a fifth of them appeared once. Approximately 0.8% of the sample rests with the top ten.

Libraries of naive CD8 T cells were built from about 21,000 to 970,000 sorted cells, with 10%, 30% or 50% of the purified RNA used. On a BD FACSAria II, naive CD8 T cells were FACS-sorted as CD8+CD4-CCR7+CD45RA+ and collected into RLT Plus buffer. Under 11 TCR copies' worth of Jurkat RNA were spiked into roughly 19,000-1,000,000 naive CD8 T cell samples to test detection sensitivity. CD8 T cells were enriched with RosetteSep CD8+ T Cell Enrichment Cocktail and Ficoll-Paque, followed by ACK red cell lysis. The CDR3 sequence holds 11 residues, the cysteine and phenylalanine included. Left in the record is the CDR3 DNA by itself, 33 bases read in frame from the first base. V is reduced by 7 bases and J by 1 base, leaving a spacing of 4 bases between them.

The sample comprised naive CD8+ T cells from blood, with Jurkat cell RNA spiked in. The cell subset or site label, as the study defines it: FACS-sorted CD8+CD4-CCR7+CD45RA+ naive T cells. The TCR comes from a human donor in good health. Some libraries in this study had Jurkat cell RNA spiked in. Recombination connected TRBV12-3 or TRBV12-4 to TRBJ1-1; no D segment can be confidently identified. At the DNA level, the sequence is TGTGCCAGCATCGGGAACACTGAAGCTTTCTTT. It specifies CASIGNTEAFF.